This TCR beta chain was captured in a study of blood T cell repertoires in COVID-19. Whole-study context: COVID-19 samples, acute and convalescent, were from the United States, Italy and Spain. From T cells, B-cell-depleted T cells, or PBMCs came the material, which was cDNA or gDNA.

CDR3 length: 13 residues. The germline V gene has CDR1 KGHSH and CDR2 LQKENI. V lost 8 bases to trimming and J lost 2 bases, with 12 bases between them. With regard to this clone: Within the sample, other DNA sequences also encode this same CDR3.

As processed by the authors: From reference gene primer amplification, estimates of nucleated cell counts were derived. TCRdb's table, derived via immunoSEQ multiplex PCR, lists solely in-frame clones and lacks some. From that table come the V and J calls and clone size; the DNA was used to work out D and trimming. The sample carries around 190,000 clones, about 88% recorded once. The sample comprised peripheral blood. The V gene is TRBV18, the J gene TRBJ2-5; D might be TRBD1 (6 bases). The receptor was isolated from a human donor in a cohort sampled during active COVID-19. The CDR3 spells CASTTGLQETQYF. In DNA form, the CDR3 reads TGTGCCAGCACGACAGGCCTTCAAGAGACCCAGTACTTC. The full variable domain, completed using reference TRBV18 and TRBJ2-5, is NAGVMQNPRHLVRRRGQEARLRCSPMKGHSHVYWYRQLPEEGLKFMVYLQKENIIDESGMPKERFSAEFPKEGPSILRIQQVVRGDSAAYFCASTTGLQETQYFGPGTRLLVL.